This TCR beta chain was documented in a study of cytomegalovirus exposure and HLA in healthy donors. Overall study results and limits: Some TCR beta chains (about 170 of them) were listed as cytomegalovirus-associated.

This clone was counted a single time. No antigen is known for it. Among the 120 or so subjects of the validation cohort, separate from the roughly 600-subject first cohort, were the donors. This CDR3 is built from 14 residues. V lost 0 bases and J lost 2, with 6 bases in between. In germline, CDR1 is SGHTS, CDR2 YDEGEE. Assay used: immunoSEQ multiplex PCR; TCRdb lists only in-frame clones, some missing. The sample contains under 200,000 clones, about 86% of which appear only once. The clonotype was recovered from a woman aged 25 to 39 in good health and CMV-seronegative. The V call is TRBV5-8, the J call TRBJ1-5; D ambiguous. Sequences were obtained from PBMCs. CDR3 DNA sequence: TGTGCCAGCAGCTTGGGATCCCGCAATCAGCCCCAGCATTTT. The encoded protein is CASSLGSRNQPQHF.